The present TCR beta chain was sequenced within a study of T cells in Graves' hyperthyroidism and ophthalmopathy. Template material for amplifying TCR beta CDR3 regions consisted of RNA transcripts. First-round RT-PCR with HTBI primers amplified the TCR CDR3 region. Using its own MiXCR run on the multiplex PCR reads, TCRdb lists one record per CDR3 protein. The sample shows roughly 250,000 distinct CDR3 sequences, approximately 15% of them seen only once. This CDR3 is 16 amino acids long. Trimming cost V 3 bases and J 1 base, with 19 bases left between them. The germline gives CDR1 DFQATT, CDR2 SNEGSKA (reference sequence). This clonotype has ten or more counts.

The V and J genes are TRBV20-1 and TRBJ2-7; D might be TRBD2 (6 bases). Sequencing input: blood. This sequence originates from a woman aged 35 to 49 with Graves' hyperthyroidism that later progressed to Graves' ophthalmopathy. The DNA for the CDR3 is TGCAGTGCTAGTATCGTGACGCGGGAATGGTCCTACGAGCAGTACTTC. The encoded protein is CSASIVTREWSYEQYF.